Presented here are 14 T cell receptor beta chains from one specimen sequenced in a study of early T cells in non-severe SARS-CoV-2 infection (dated by TCRdb to the early 2020s). The receptor library was made with 5' RACE. Data came from a NextSeq 500. TCRdb reworked the public reads: Q25 trimming with fastp, MiXCR clone assembly, productive beta chains retained. CDR3 protein sequences are deduplicated, and each keeps its most common genes and DNA. For this sample there are 30,000 to 40,000 distinct CDR3 sequences; 7% to 7.5% appear just once. Clones ranked in the top ten supply around an eighth of the sample. The sequences come from whole blood, collected at baseline. The source is an adult who was a healthcare worker with PCR-confirmed SARS-CoV-2 infection or an uninfected control (not recorded which).

V is TRBV20-1 and J is TRBJ1-5, with TRBD1 matching over 9 bases. Germline V gene sequence: CDR1 DFQATT, CDR2 SNEGSKA (reference sequence). The ends lost 4 bases at V and 7 bases at J; junction bases unmatched: 11. CDR3 length equals 15 residues. The CDR3 bases are TGCAGTGCTACCACGACGACGGACAGGGGACAGCCCCAGCATTTT. Residues: CSATTTTDRGQPQHF.

In its sample, this clonotype was seen a few times. V is TRBV3-1 and J is TRBJ2-3; D is possibly TRBD2 (6 bases). The V gene lost 2 bases and the J gene lost 8 bases, with 14 bases spanning the gap. The CDR3 contains 14 residues. Germline CDR1 LGHDT, CDR2 YNNKEL (reference sequence). CDR3 region: CASSQRRDPGTQYF. CDR3 DNA: TGTGCCAGCAGCCAACGGAGGGACCCCGGTACGCAGTATTTT.

The chain couples TRBV5-1 to TRBJ2-1; TRBD1 matches 8 bases. The CDR3 has 15 amino acids. Germline-derived CDR1 and CDR2 are SGHRS and YFSETQ. The trim removed 4 bases at V and 4 bases at J, leaving 7 bases unmatched. CDR3 loop: CASSGPGGAYNEQFF. The CDR3 DNA follows: TGCGCCAGCAGCGGCCCAGGGGGCGCGTACAATGAGCAGTTCTTC.

V usage is TRBV7-6 and J usage is TRBJ2-1; 8 nucleotides line up with TRBD2. The CDR3 spans 16 residues. Trimming cost V 5 bases and J 9 bases; bases outside gene matches: 15. Germline assignment: CDR1 SGHVS and CDR2 FNYEAQ. In DNA form, the CDR3 reads TGTGCCAGCAGCCAACTAGCGGTCACCGCCCCCGGTGAGCAGTTCTTC. Its translation is CASSQLAVTAPGEQFF.

This clonotype was counted at least ten times. The chain links TRBV20-1 to TRBJ2-7, with D possibly TRBD1 on 6 matching bases. Germline CDR1 DFQATT, CDR2 SNEGSKA (reference sequence). V shed 3 bases and J shed 3 bases, with 12 bases lying between them. This CDR3 region has 13 residues. The CDR3 bases are TGCAGTGCTAGCACAGGGTTTGGCTACGAGCAGTACGTC. Encoded protein: CSASTGFGYEQYV.

This clonotype was seen a few times. The chain combines TRBV6-1 with TRBJ2-3, with TRBD1 matching over 9 bases. The trim removed 6 bases at V and 4 bases at J, leaving 8 bases unmatched. From germline, CDR1 is MNHNS and CDR2 SASEGT. The CDR3 consists of 15 residues. Here the CDR3 DNA reads TGTGCCAGCAGCTACACGACAGGGGGAGCAGATACGCAGTATTTT. The encoded protein is CASSYTTGGADTQYF.

This clonotype was seen only a few times. V and J are TRBV5-4 and TRBJ2-7, with D perhaps TRBD1 (6 bases). V was cut by 4 bases and J by 5 bases, with 16 bases left in between. The CDR3 has 14 residues. Per the germline V gene, CDR1 is SGHNT and CDR2 is YYREEE (reference sequence). The CDR3 region is CASSAETGSHEQYF. As DNA, the CDR3 is TGTGCCAGCAGCGCGGAAACAGGGAGTCACGAGCAGTACTTC.

A few counts support this clonotype. This likely comes from a read error, as the CDR3 has no conserved phenylalanine or tryptophan at its end. This chain joins TRBV20-1 and TRBJ2-1, with a weak D call TRBD1 (5 bases). CDR1 DFQATT and CDR2 SNEGSKA come from the germline V gene (reference sequence). V was cut by 0 bases and J by 8 bases, with 14 bases left in between. The CDR3 is 14 amino acids. The CDR3 reads CSARELGPRDEQFL. DNA of the CDR3: TGCAGTGCTAGAGAACTGGGGCCCCGCGATGAGCAGTTCCTC.

Note on this clonotype: At one boundary the junction diverges from the germline segment, which might be a read error. J is TRBJ1-4 and V is TRBV5-6; 8 bases are a match to TRBD1. The CDR3 is 13 amino acids. CDR1 and CDR2 from the germline V gene are SGHDT and YYEEEE. The CDR3 loop is CASSGQGNAKLFF. For the CDR3, the DNA is TGTGCCAGCAGCGGACAGGGAAATGCAAAACTGTTTTTT.

The genes are TRBV29-1 and TRBJ2-2, with no clear D. The V end lost 4 bases, the J end lost 2 bases, and 11 bases lay between the germline ends. Germline V lookup: CDR1 SQVTM, CDR2 ANQGSEA. This CDR3 is built from 14 residues. This chain's CDR3 is CSVVAGKNTGELFF. The CDR3 DNA sequence: TGCAGCGTTGTGGCAGGAAAAAACACCGGGGAGCTGTTTTTT.

This chain joins TRBV10-3 and TRBJ2-3; TRBD2 agrees at 9 bases. In germline, CDR1 is ENHRY, CDR2 SYGVKD. The CDR3 length is 14 residues. Germline trimming cut 4 bases from V and 1 base from J; bases unmatched to any gene: 0. The CDR3 sequence is CAISGLAGTDTQYF. The CDR3, as DNA: TGTGCCATCAGTGGACTAGCGGGCACAGATACGCAGTATTTT.

V and J are TRBV7-8 and TRBJ2-3; 8 positions agree with TRBD2. Germline CDR1 is SGHVS and CDR2 is FQNEAQ. The CDR3 sequence is 17 residues long. V lost 5 bases, J lost 3 bases, and 13 bases stayed unmatched. The CDR3 protein is CASSPQMGSGTTDTQYF. In nucleotides, the CDR3 is TGTGCCAGCAGCCCGCAGATGGGTAGCGGGACGACAGATACGCAGTATTTT.

The gene calls are TRBV13 and TRBJ2-7, with D unclear. Germline V gives CDR1 PRHDT, CDR2 FYEKMQ (reference sequence). This CDR3 spans 14 amino acids. Trimming took off 1 base at V and 3 bases at J, with 10 bases between the two ends. The CDR3 DNA is TGTGCCAGCAGCTTAGACCCCCCCTTCTACGAGCAGTACTTC. It yields the protein CASSLDPPFYEQYF.

This clonotype showed up many times. The rearrangement links TRBV7-3 to TRBJ1-5; D call uncertain. Trimming shortened V by 1 base and J by 7 bases, and 17 bases separated the two germline ends. This CDR3 contains 16 residues. CDR1 SGHTA and CDR2 FQGTGA come from the germline V gene. The CDR3 nucleotides read TGTGCCAGCAGCTTAATTCCGGGAGAGAGGAACCAGCCCCAGCATTTT. Its protein product is CASSLIPGERNQPQHF.